This paragraph reports one T cell receptor (beta chain). This sample is drawn from a study of blood T cell repertoires in COVID-19. Study overall: The study drew acute and convalescent COVID-19 samples from the United States, Italy and Spain.

Profiled with immunoSEQ multiplex PCR; TCRdb holds only in-frame clones, not every one. The sample lists some 200,000 clones, just over 90% seen once, with about 1.3% in the top ten. The V gene's germline CDR1 is KGHSH and CDR2 LQKENI. The CDR3 length is 15 residues. Germline trimming cut 3 bases from V and 5 bases from J; bases unmatched to any gene: 7. V and J are TRBV18 and TRBJ2-1, with TRBD1 identical over 7 bases. Sequencing was done on a sample of peripheral blood. This receptor was taken from a man aged 25-45 years with acute or convalescent COVID-19. The CDR3 region is CASSPRQGGDNEQFF. CDR3 DNA: TGTGCCAGCTCACCGAGACAGGGTGGTGACAATGAGCAGTTCTTC. The entire variable domain, with the rest obtained from reference TRBV18 and TRBJ2-1, is as follows: NAGVMQNPRHLVRRRGQEARLRCSPMKGHSHVYWYRQLPEEGLKFMVYLQKENIIDESGMPKERFSAEFPKEGPSILRIQQVVRGDSAAYFCASSPRQGGDNEQFFGPGTRLTVL.